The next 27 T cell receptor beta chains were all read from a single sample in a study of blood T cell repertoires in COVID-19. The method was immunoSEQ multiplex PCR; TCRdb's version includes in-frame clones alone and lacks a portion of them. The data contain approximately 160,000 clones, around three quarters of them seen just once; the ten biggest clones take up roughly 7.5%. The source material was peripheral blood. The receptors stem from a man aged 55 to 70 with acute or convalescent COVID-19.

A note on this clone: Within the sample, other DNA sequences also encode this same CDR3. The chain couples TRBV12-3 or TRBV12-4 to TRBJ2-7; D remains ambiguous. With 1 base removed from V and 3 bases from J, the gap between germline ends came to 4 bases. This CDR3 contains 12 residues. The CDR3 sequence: CASSLDRYEQYF. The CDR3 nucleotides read TGTGCCAGCAGTTTAGATCGCTACGAGCAGTACTTC.

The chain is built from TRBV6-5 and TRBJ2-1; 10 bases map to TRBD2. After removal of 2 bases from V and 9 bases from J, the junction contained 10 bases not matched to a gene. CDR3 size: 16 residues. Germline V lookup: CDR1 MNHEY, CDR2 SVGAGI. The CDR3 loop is CASSYEASGGRREQFF. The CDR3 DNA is TGTGCCAGCAGTTACGAGGCTAGCGGGGGCCGCCGTGAGCAGTTCTTC.

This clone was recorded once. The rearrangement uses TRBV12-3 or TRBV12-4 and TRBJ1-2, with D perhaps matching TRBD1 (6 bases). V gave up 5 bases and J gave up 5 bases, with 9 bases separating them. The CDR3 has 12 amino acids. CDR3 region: CASSEGVYGYTF. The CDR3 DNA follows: TGTGCCAGCAGTGAGGGGGTTTATGGCTACACCTTC.

This CDR3 reads CATSDSGWGQAKDGYTF. The CDR3 DNA reads TGTGCCACCAGTGACTCTGGGTGGGGACAGGCGAAGGATGGCTACACCTTC. The chain carries TRBV24-1 and TRBJ1-2, with TRBD1 matching 8 bases. This CDR3 contains 17 residues. Trimming cost V 4 bases and J 6 bases; bases outside gene matches: 15. Per the germline V gene, CDR1 is KGHDR and CDR2 is SFDVKD.

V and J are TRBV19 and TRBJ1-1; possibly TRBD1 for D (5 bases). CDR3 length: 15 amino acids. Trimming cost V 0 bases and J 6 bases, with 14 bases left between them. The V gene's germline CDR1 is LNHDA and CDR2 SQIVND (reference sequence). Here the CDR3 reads CASSIDVGRRAEAFF. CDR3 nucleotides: TGTGCCAGTAGTATAGATGTGGGGCGTAGGGCTGAAGCTTTCTTT.

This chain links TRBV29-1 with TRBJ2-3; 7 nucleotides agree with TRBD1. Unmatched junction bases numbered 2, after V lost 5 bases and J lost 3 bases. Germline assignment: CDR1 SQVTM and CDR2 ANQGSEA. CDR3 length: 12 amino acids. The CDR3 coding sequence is TGCAGCGTTCCGGACAGGACAGATACGCAGTATTTT. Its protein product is CSVPDRTDTQYF.

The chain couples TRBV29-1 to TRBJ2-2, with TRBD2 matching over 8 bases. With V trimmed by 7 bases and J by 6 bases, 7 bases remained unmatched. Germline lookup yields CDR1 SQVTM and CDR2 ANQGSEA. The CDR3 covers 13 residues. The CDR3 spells CSASGTSAGELFF. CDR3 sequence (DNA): TGCAGCGCCTCCGGGACTAGTGCCGGGGAGCTGTTTTTT.

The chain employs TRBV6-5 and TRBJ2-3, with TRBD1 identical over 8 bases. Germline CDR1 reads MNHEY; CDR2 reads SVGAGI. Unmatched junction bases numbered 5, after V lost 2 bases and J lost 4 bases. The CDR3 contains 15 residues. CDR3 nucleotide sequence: TGTGCCAGCAGTTACGACAGGGGATTTGCAGATACGCAGTATTTT. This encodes CASSYDRGFADTQYF.

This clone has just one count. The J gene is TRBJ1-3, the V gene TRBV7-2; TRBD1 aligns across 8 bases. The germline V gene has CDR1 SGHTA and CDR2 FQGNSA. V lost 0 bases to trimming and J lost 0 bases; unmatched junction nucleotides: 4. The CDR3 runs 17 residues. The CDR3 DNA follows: TGTGCCAGCAGCTTAGCGGGACAGGCTATCTCTGGAAACACCATATATTTT. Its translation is CASSLAGQAISGNTIYF.

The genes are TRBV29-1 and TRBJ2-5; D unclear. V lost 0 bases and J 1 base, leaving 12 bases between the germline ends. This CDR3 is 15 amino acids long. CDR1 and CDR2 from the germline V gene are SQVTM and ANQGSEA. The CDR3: CSVEDPQEPQETQYF. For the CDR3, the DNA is TGCAGCGTTGAAGATCCCCAGGAACCCCAAGAGACCCAGTACTTC. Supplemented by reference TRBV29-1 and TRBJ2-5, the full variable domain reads SAVISQKPSRDICQRGTSLTIQCQVDSQVTMMFWYRQQPGQSLTLIATANQGSEATYESGFVIDKFPISRPNLTFSTLTVSNMSPEDSSIYLCSVEDPQEPQETQYFGPGTRLLVL.

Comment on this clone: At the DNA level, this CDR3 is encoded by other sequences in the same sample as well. In DNA, the CDR3 is TGTGCCAGTACCCCGGGAGGCTATGGCTACACCTTC. Protein: CASTPGGYGYTF. V usage is TRBV19 and J usage is TRBJ1-2; D unclear. Germline CDR1 and CDR2: LNHDA and SQIVND (reference sequence). This CDR3 is built from 12 residues. Trimming removed 7 bases at V and 4 bases at J, with 10 bases between.

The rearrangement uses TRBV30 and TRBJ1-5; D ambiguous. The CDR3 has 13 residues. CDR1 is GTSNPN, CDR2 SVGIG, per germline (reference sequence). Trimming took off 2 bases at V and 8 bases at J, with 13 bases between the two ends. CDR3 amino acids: CAWSRREREPQHF. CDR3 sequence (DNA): TGTGCCTGGAGTCGACGGGAGAGGGAGCCCCAGCATTTT.

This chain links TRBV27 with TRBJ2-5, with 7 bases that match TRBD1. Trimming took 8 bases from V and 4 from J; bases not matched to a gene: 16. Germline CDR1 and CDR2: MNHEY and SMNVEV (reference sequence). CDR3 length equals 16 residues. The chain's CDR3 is CASQQFPQQGRETQYF. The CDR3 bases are TGTGCCAGCCAACAATTCCCCCAACAGGGGCGAGAGACCCAGTACTTC.

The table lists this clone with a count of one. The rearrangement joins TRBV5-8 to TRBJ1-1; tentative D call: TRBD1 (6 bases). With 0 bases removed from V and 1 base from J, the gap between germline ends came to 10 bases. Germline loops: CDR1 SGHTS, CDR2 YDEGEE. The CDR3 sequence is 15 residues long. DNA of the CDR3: TGTGCCAGCAGCTTGGGGGACACCTGGAACACTGAAGCTTTCTTT. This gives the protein CASSLGDTWNTEAFF.

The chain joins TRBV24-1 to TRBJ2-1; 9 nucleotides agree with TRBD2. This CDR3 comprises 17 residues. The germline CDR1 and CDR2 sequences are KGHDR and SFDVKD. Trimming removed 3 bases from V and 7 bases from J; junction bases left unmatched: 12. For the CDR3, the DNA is TGTGCCACCAGTGATCCAATAGCGGGGGTTGGAGGTAATGAGCAGTTCTTC. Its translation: CATSDPIAGVGGNEQFF.

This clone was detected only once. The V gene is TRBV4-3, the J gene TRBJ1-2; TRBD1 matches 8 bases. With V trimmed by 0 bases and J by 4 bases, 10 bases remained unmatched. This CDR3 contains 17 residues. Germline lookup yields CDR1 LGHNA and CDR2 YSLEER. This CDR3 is CASSQDIQGVFGYGYTF. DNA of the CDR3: TGCGCCAGCAGCCAAGATATACAGGGGGTATTTGGCTATGGCTACACCTTC.

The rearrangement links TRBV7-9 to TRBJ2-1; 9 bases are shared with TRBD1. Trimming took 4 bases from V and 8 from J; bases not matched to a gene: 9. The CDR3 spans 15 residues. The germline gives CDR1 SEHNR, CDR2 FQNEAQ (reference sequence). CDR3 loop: CASSSNRGRVDEQFF. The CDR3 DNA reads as TGTGCCAGCAGCTCAAACAGGGGGCGAGTCGATGAGCAGTTCTTC.

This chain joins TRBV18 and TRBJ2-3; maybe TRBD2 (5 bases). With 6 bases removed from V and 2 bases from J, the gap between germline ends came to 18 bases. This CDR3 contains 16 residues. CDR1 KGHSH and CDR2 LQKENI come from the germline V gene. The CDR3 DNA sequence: TGTGCCAGCTCCCTAACGGCGGGTAGGGCCACAGATACGCAGTATTTT. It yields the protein CASSLTAGRATDTQYF. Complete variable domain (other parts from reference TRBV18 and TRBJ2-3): NAGVMQNPRHLVRRRGQEARLRCSPMKGHSHVYWYRQLPEEGLKFMVYLQKENIIDESGMPKERFSAEFPKEGPSILRIQQVVRGDSAAYFCASSLTAGRATDTQYFGPGTRLTVL.

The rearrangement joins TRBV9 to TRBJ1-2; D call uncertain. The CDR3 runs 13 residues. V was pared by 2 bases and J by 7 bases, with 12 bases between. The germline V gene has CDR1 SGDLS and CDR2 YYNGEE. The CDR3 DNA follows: TGTGCCAGCAGCGTCAACTACCGATCTGGCTACACCTTC. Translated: CASSVNYRSGYTF.

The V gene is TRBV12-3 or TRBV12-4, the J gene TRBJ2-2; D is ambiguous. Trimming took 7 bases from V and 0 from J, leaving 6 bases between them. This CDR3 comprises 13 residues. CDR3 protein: CASTDSNTGELFF. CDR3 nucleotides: TGTGCCAGCACCGACTCGAACACCGGGGAGCTGTTTTTT.

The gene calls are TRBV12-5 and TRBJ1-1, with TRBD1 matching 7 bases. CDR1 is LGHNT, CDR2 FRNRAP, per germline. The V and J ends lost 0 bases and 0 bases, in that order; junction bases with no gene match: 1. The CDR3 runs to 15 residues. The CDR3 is CASGLVQGMNTEAFF. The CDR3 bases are TGTGCTAGTGGTTTGGTACAGGGGATGAACACTGAAGCTTTCTTT.

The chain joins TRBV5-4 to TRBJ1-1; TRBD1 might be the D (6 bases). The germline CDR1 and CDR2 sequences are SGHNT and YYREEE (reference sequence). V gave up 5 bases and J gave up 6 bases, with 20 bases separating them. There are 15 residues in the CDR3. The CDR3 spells CASRRDNINQAEAFF. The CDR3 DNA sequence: TGTGCCAGCAGAAGGGACAATATCAATCAGGCTGAAGCTTTCTTT.

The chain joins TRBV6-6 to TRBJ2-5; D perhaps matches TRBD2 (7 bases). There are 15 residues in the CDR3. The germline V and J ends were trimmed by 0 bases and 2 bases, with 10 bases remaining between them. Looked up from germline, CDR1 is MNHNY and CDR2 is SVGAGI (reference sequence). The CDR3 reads CASSYSGGRQETQYF. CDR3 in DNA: TGTGCCAGCAGTTACTCCGGGGGGCGACAAGAGACCCAGTACTTC.

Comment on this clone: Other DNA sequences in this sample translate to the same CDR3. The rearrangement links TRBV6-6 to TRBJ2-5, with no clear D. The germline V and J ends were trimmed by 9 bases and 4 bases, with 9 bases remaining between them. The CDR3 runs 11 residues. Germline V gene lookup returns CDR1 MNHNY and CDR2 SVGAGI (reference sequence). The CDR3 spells CASRSRETQYF. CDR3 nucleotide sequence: TGTGCCAGTCGGAGCCGAGAGACCCAGTACTTC.

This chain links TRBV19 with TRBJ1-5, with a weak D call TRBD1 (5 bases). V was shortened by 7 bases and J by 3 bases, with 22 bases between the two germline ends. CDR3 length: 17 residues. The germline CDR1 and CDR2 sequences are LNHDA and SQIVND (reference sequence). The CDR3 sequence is CASKEVAGRLINQPQHF. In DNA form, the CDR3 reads TGTGCCAGTAAAGAAGTGGCGGGACGACTTATCAATCAGCCCCAGCATTTT.

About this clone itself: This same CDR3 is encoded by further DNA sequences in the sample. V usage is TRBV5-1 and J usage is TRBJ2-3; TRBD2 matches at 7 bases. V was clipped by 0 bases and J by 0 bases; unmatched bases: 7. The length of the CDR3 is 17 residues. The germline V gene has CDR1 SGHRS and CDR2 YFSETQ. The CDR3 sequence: CASSLASASGSTDTQYF. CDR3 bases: TGCGCCAGCAGCTTGGCCTCGGCTAGCGGTAGCACAGATACGCAGTATTTT.

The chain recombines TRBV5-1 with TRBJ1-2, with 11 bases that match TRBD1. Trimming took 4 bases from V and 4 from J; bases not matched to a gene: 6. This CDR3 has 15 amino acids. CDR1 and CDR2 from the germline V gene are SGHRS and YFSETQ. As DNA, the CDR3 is TGCGCCAGCAGCGACGGGACAGGGGGTGGCTATGGCTACACCTTC. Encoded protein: CASSDGTGGGYGYTF.